Given below is one TCR beta chain in context. Germline V gene lookup returns CDR1 MNHNY and CDR2 SVGAGI (reference sequence). J was trimmed by 4 bases and V by 6 bases; bases with no gene match: 11. The CDR3 sequence is 15 residues long. As handled by the study authors: Amplified reference gene primers provided the basis for estimating nucleated cell counts. Generated by immunoSEQ multiplex PCR, the TCRdb table keeps only in-frame clones and is missing some. V and J calls and clone size follow that table, whereas D and trimming were derived from the DNA. The table shows approximately 280,000 clones, with 70% to 90% occurring only once. The source of the sample is a study of blood T cell repertoires in COVID-19. Study summary: Samples taken during acute and convalescent COVID-19 were collected in the United States, Italy and Spain. PBMCs, B-cell-depleted T cells, or T cells provided the cDNA or gDNA that made up the material.

This sequence originates from a woman in her seventies with acute or convalescent COVID-19. This rearrangement joins TRBV6-6 to TRBJ1-2; TRBD1 matches at 7 bases. Sequenced material: peripheral blood. The CDR3 DNA reads as TGTGCCAGCAGAGGGGGCGATACAGGATCCTATGGCTACACCTTC. It encodes CASRGGDTGSYGYTF.